The 8 T cell receptor beta chains listed next were all sequenced from one sample in a study of blood T cell repertoires in COVID-19. TCRdb's table, derived via immunoSEQ multiplex PCR, lists solely in-frame clones and lacks some. The sample yields more than 100,000 clones, around 90% seen once. Sequencing was performed on peripheral blood. Receptor source: a woman between 45 and 65 years old with active or convalescent COVID-19.

The rearrangement joins TRBV11-3 to TRBJ2-1, with TRBD1 matching 7 bases. CDR1 is SGHNT and CDR2 is YENEEA in the germline V gene. V lost 1 base and J lost 1; bases outside the gene matches: 10. The CDR3 covers 18 residues. The CDR3 is CASSLAQGSRVSYNEQFF. The CDR3 nucleotides read TGTGCCAGCAGCTTAGCACAGGGGAGTCGGGTTTCCTACAATGAGCAGTTCTTC.

DNA of the CDR3: TGCGCCAGCAGCCAAGATCCGGGAGTAGCGGGAGTCACCGGGGAGCTGTTTTTT. Translated, it gives CASSQDPGVAGVTGELFF. The chain joins TRBV4-1 to TRBJ2-2; 9 nucleotides align to TRBD2. The CDR3 loop spans 18 amino acids. Looked up from germline, CDR1 is MGHRA and CDR2 is YSYEKL. The V segment lost 0 bases and the J segment 4 bases; nucleotides outside the gene matches: 9.

A single count supports this clone. This chain connects TRBV6-6 to TRBJ1-2, with D unclear. V shed 5 bases and J shed 3 bases, with 16 bases lying between them. Germline CDR1 reads MNHNY; CDR2 reads SVGAGI (reference sequence). This CDR3 is built from 15 residues. CDR3 coding DNA: TGTGCCAGCAGTGGACTTCTTACCGGGGACTATGGCTACACCTTC. This sequence encodes CASSGLLTGDYGYTF.

This clone was counted a few times. V is TRBV10-3 and J is TRBJ1-1, with 8 bases aligning to TRBD1. With V trimmed by 4 bases and J by 0 bases, 7 bases remained unmatched. This CDR3 spans 16 amino acids. In germline, CDR1 is ENHRY, CDR2 SYGVKD. This chain's CDR3 is CAISAAGGLMNTEAFF. In DNA form, the CDR3 reads TGTGCCATCAGTGCGGCAGGGGGCTTAATGAACACTGAAGCTTTCTTT.

This chain links TRBV24-1 with TRBJ2-2; TRBD2 matches at 9 bases. The CDR3 runs 18 residues. CDR1 and CDR2 (germline): KGHDR, SFDVKD. The V and J ends lost 8 bases and 3 bases, in that order; junction bases with no gene match: 15. The CDR3 sequence is CATTPAGGRERDTGELFF. CDR3 DNA sequence: TGTGCCACCACCCCCGCCGGCGGGAGGGAAAGGGACACCGGGGAGCTGTTTTTT.

J is TRBJ2-1 and V is TRBV7-2; 8 bases line up with TRBD2. V lost 4 bases to trimming and J lost 4 bases; unmatched junction nucleotides: 12. CDR3 length equals 17 residues. Per germline, CDR1 SGHTA and CDR2 FQGNSA. The CDR3 coding sequence is TGTGCCAGCAGCTCCCCAATACTAGCGGAGGTATACAATGAGCAGTTCTTC. Translation: CASSSPILAEVYNEQFF.

V usage is TRBV2 and J usage is TRBJ2-3; no reliable D call. The CDR3 has 13 amino acids. V lost 6 bases, J lost 3 bases, and 10 bases lay in between. In germline, CDR1 is SNHLY, CDR2 FYNNEI. The CDR3 loop is CASSPELTDTQYF. The DNA for the CDR3 is TGTGCCAGCAGCCCCGAGCTAACAGATACGCAGTATTTT.

This clone occurred a few times. This chain uses TRBV24-1 with TRBJ1-2; D unclear. CDR3 length: 12 residues. V was trimmed by 5 bases and J by 8 bases, leaving 11 bases between them. Looked up from germline, CDR1 is KGHDR and CDR2 is SFDVKD. In DNA, the CDR3 is TGTGCCACCAGTGGCGGGCGCGCGGGCTACACCTTC. Translation: CATSGGRAGYTF.